A selection of T cell receptor beta chains follows, all from one sample in a study of shared clonotypes between healthy human individuals. TCRdb keeps only in-frame clones here, not all; method: immunoSEQ multiplex PCR. The profile shows roughly 1.4 million clones, 98% to 99% of them singletons. The sample taken for sequencing was naive CD4+ T cells sorted from blood. The receptors were sampled from a man between 25 and 39 years old in good health. CDR3s include the opening cysteine and the closing phenylalanine or tryptophan. The D gene is left open where the match is weak. Only some rows state a clone size, as once, few, many or a class for expanded clones.

-,TRBV19,TRBJ2-1,-,CASSPVWGLAKGTEQFF,TGTGCCAGTAGTCCCGTCTGGGGGCTAGCGAAAGGAACAGAGCAGTTCTTC
-,TRBV2,TRBJ2-6,-,CASRLQAGANVLTF,TGTGCCAGCAGGCTTCAGGCTGGGGCCAACGTCCTGACTTTC
-,TRBV5-8,TRBJ2-2,-,CASRPGAYTGELFF,TGTGCCAGCAGGCCAGGAGCCTACACCGGGGAGCTGTTTTTT
-,TRBV18,TRBJ2-7,-,CASSPNWGRSYEQYF,TGTGCCAGCTCACCAAATTGGGGCCGTTCCTACGAGCAGTACTTC
-,TRBV28,TRBJ2-7,-,CASSVQGKDYEQYF,TGTGCCAGCAGTGTCCAGGGAAAAGACTACGAGCAGTACTTC
once,TRBV14,TRBJ2-1,TRBD2,CASSQVGLAGYNEQFF,TGTGCCAGCAGCCAAGTCGGACTAGCGGGATACAATGAGCAGTTCTTC
-,TRBV2,TRBJ1-1,-,CASSAGLGRGTEAFF,TGTGCCAGCAGCGCCGGTTTGGGGAGGGGCACTGAAGCTTTCTTT
once,TRBV28,TRBJ2-7,-,CASSLVNSYEQYF,TGTGCCAGCAGTTTGGTAAACTCCTACGAGCAGTACTTC
-,TRBV18,TRBJ2-7,-,CASSDSSYEQYF,TGTGCCAGCTCAGATTCCTCCTACGAGCAGTACTTC
-,TRBV28,TRBJ2-1,-,CASSLRQLQSNEQFF,TGTGCCAGCAGTTTAAGGCAGTTACAGAGCAATGAGCAGTTCTTC
-,TRBV28,TRBJ2-1,TRBD2,CASSPPPNSGYNEQFF,TGTGCCAGCAGTCCCCCTCCAAATAGCGGGTACAATGAGCAGTTCTTC
-,TRBV19,TRBJ1-1,-,CASSKGADNTEAFF,TGTGCCAGTAGTAAGGGAGCAGATAACACTGAAGCTTTCTTT
-,TRBV5-4,TRBJ2-2,-,CASSLGQGRTPWGTGELFF,TGTGCCAGCAGCTTGGGGCAGGGACGAACCCCATGGGGCACCGGGGAGCTGTTTTTT
-,TRBV7-8,TRBJ1-5,-,CASSLAGSWVQPQHF,TGTGCCAGCAGCTTAGCGGGGTCTTGGGTTCAGCCCCAGCATTTT
-,TRBV4-1,TRBJ2-6,-,CASSQVSTGANVLTF,TGCGCCAGCAGCCAAGTATCGACTGGGGCCAACGTCCTGACTTTC
-,TRBV5-1,TRBJ2-3,-,CASSFGHTDTQYF,TGCGCCAGCAGCTTCGGTCACACAGATACGCAGTATTTT
-,TRBV5-6,TRBJ2-7,TRBD2,CASTRGGAGYEQYF,TGTGCCAGCACCCGCGGGGGAGCGGGCTACGAGCAGTACTTC
-,TRBV27,TRBJ2-6,-,CASSFLPTVSGANVLTF,TGTGCCAGCAGTTTTCTGCCGACCGTCTCTGGGGCCAACGTCCTGACTTTC
-,TRBV28,TRBJ2-1,TRBD2,CASSSRGGRGNEQFF,TGTGCCAGCAGTTCCCGGGGCGGGAGGGGGAATGAGCAGTTCTTC
-,TRBV7-9,TRBJ2-1,-,CASSLERQITYNEQFF,TGTGCCAGCAGCTTAGAGCGACAGATAACTTACAATGAGCAGTTCTTC
-,TRBV28,TRBJ2-7,TRBD2,CASSFSGLSYEQYF,TGTGCCAGCAGTTTTTCGGGACTATCCTACGAGCAGTACTTC
-,TRBV10-2,TRBJ2-7,TRBD1,CASGDRGYEQYF,TGCGCCAGCGGAGACAGGGGCTACGAGCAGTACTTC
once,TRBV18,TRBJ2-6,TRBD1,CASSPRTGKFAGANVLTF,TGTGCCAGCTCACCGCGGACAGGGAAGTTCGCTGGGGCCAACGTCCTGACTTTC
-,TRBV29-1,TRBJ2-5,-,CSVYKVGETQYF,TGCAGCGTTTATAAAGTAGGAGAGACCCAGTACTTC